This T cell receptor (beta chain) was identified in a study of T cell responses to AZD1222 COVID-19 vaccine. Profiling relied on immunoSEQ multiplex PCR, and the TCRdb table lists in-frame clones only, not all of them. The table has about 120,000 clones, approximately 93% seen once. The CDR3 runs to 14 residues. CDR1 is KGHSH and CDR2 is LQKENI in the germline V gene. The V segment lost 6 bases and the J segment 5 bases; nucleotides outside the gene matches: 5. The sample was peripheral blood, taken on day 0 of AZD1222 vaccination. This TCR derives from an adult in good health. This chain connects TRBV18 to TRBJ2-1, with TRBD2 matching 9 bases. CDR3 DNA: TGTGCCAGCTCTCTAGCGGGAAAGGACAATGAGCAGTTCTTC. As protein: CASSLAGKDNEQFF.